These 20 T cell receptor beta chains share one sample of origin, sequenced in a study of blood T cell repertoires in COVID-19. The table came from immunoSEQ multiplex PCR; TCRdb's copy has only in-frame clones and leaves some out. Of approximately 190,000 clones in the sample, about four fifths were seen once. Specimen: PBMCs or T cells enriched from blood (not recorded which). Every receptor here comes from a woman in her 30s who had been exposed to COVID-19.

The rearrangement uses TRBV6-2 or TRBV6-3 and TRBJ2-2; 8 nucleotides match TRBD1. The CDR3 has 12 residues. J was trimmed by 12 bases and V by 6 bases; bases with no gene match: 6. Per germline, CDR1 MNHEY and CDR2 SVGEGT. Here the CDR3 DNA reads TGTGCCAGCAGCCAGGACAGGGTGAAGCTGTTTTTT. Translated: CASSQDRVKLFF.

The chain links TRBV7-9 to TRBJ1-1; TRBD1 might be the D (6 bases). Germline V gene data show CDR1 as SEHNR and CDR2 as FQNEAQ (reference sequence). CDR3 length: 13 amino acids. The V gene lost 4 bases and the J gene lost 8 bases, with 14 bases spanning the gap. CDR3 coding DNA: TGTGCCAGCAGCTCCCGGGACACCTTAGAAGCTTTCTTT. Protein: CASSSRDTLEAFF.

This clone has more than one count but fewer than ten. This sequence joins TRBV5-8 and TRBJ2-1, with D possibly matching TRBD1 (6 bases). CDR1 and CDR2 (germline): SGHTS, YDEGEE. V lost 2 bases and J 8 bases, leaving 14 bases between the germline ends. CDR3 length: 14 residues. The DNA of the CDR3 is TGTGCCAGCAGCTTCCTTTCAGGGGTAGATGAGCAGTTCTTC. Protein: CASSFLSGVDEQFF.

This chain connects TRBV19 to TRBJ1-5, with D possibly being TRBD1 (6 bases). Germline V gene sequence: CDR1 LNHDA, CDR2 SQIVND (reference sequence). Trimming took off 9 bases at V and 6 bases at J, with 21 bases between the two ends. CDR3 length equals 15 residues. The chain's CDR3 is CASQHLQGKGQPQHF. The CDR3 DNA follows: TGTGCCAGCCAACACCTACAGGGAAAGGGTCAGCCCCAGCATTTT.

The chain recombines TRBV29-1 with TRBJ2-4; 7 nucleotides match TRBD1. Germline trimming cut 6 bases from V and 2 bases from J; bases unmatched to any gene: 10. The CDR3 is 15 amino acids. CDR1 and CDR2 (germline): SQVTM, ANQGSEA. The CDR3 region is CSVKVTGQTKNIQYF. CDR3 sequence (DNA): TGCAGCGTGAAAGTGACAGGGCAAACCAAAAACATTCAGTACTTC.

The J gene is TRBJ2-5, the V gene TRBV19; maybe TRBD1 (6 bases). The ends were cut back, 4 bases at V and 2 bases at J, with 11 bases in the middle. The CDR3 covers 14 residues. Per the germline V gene, CDR1 is LNHDA and CDR2 is SQIVND (reference sequence). The CDR3 is CASSTWGTQETQYF. DNA of the CDR3: TGTGCCAGTAGTACGTGGGGGACACAAGAGACCCAGTACTTC.

This clone turned up a few times. The chain recombines TRBV7-8 with TRBJ1-1; no clear D. From germline, CDR1 is SGHVS and CDR2 FQNEAQ. The CDR3 is 14 amino acids. V was cut by 1 base and J by 1 base, with 7 bases left in between. CDR3 region: CASSLDSRNTEAFF. DNA of the CDR3: TGTGCCAGCAGCTTAGACTCGAGGAACACTGAAGCTTTCTTT. The variable domain in full, with the rest retrieved from reference TRBV7-8 and TRBJ1-1, is GAGVSQSPRYKVAKRGQDVALRCDPISGHVSLFWYQQALGQGPEFLTYFQNEAQLDKSGLPSDRFFAERPEGSVSTLKIQRTQQEDSAVYLCASSLDSRNTEAFFGQGTRLTVV.

For the CDR3, the DNA is TGTGCCATCAGTGCGACTAGCGGGGGAAAGTCCTACGAGCAGTACTTC. It is translated as CAISATSGGKSYEQYF. The rearrangement links TRBV10-3 to TRBJ2-7; 12 bases are shared with TRBD2. Germline V gene sequence: CDR1 ENHRY, CDR2 SYGVKD. With 4 bases clipped from V and 1 base from J, the junction kept 5 bases outside the gene matches. There are 16 residues in the CDR3.

This chain links TRBV12-3 or TRBV12-4 with TRBJ1-2, with 8 bases lining up with TRBD1. The junction had 3 bases not matched to a gene; V was cut back by 5 bases and J by 4 bases. CDR3 length: 13 residues. In nucleotides, the CDR3 is TGTGCCAGCAGTACGGGGACAGGCTATGGCTACACCTTC. It specifies CASSTGTGYGYTF.

This chain links TRBV27 with TRBJ1-4; the D is unclear. Per the germline V gene, CDR1 is MNHEY and CDR2 is SMNVEV (reference sequence). This CDR3 has 15 amino acids. V was clipped by 5 bases and J by 6 bases, with 16 bases between them. This CDR3 is CASSLREDGHEKLFF. As DNA, the CDR3 is TGTGCCAGCAGTCTTAGGGAGGATGGGCATGAAAAACTGTTTTTT.

This chain uses TRBV5-1 with TRBJ2-3; TRBD2 aligns across 8 bases. This CDR3 is 15 amino acids long. CDR1 and CDR2 from the germline V gene are SGHRS and YFSETQ. J was trimmed by 0 bases and V by 2 bases; bases with no gene match: 2. In nucleotides, the CDR3 is TGCGCCAGCAGCTTAATAGCGGGAAGCACAGATACGCAGTATTTT. Amino acid sequence: CASSLIAGSTDTQYF.

The rearrangement joins TRBV18 to TRBJ2-7, with TRBD1 matching over 11 bases. Per the germline V gene, CDR1 is KGHSH and CDR2 is LQKENI. The CDR3 consists of 15 residues. The junction had 7 bases not matched to a gene; V was cut back by 4 bases and J by 5 bases. The CDR3 loop reads CASSLRTGGPNEQYF. CDR3 in DNA: TGTGCCAGCTCACTGCGGACAGGGGGCCCCAACGAGCAGTACTTC.

This clone appeared many times. The chain is built from TRBV5-1 and TRBJ2-5; a possible D gene is TRBD2 (5 bases). CDR1 and CDR2 from the germline V gene are SGHRS and YFSETQ. V lost 0 bases to trimming and J lost 4 bases, with 13 bases between them. The CDR3 has 15 residues. The CDR3 loop reads CASSLAGVGRETQYF. The CDR3 nucleotides read TGCGCCAGCAGCTTGGCCGGGGTGGGTAGAGAGACCCAGTACTTC.

This sequence joins TRBV29-1 and TRBJ1-4; maybe TRBD1 (5 bases). From germline, CDR1 is SQVTM and CDR2 ANQGSEA. CDR3 length: 10 residues. Trimming took 6 bases from V and 8 from J, leaving 7 bases between them. CDR3 region: CSVGHEKLFF. DNA of the CDR3: TGCAGCGTCGGACACGAAAAACTGTTTTTT.

V and J are TRBV7-2 and TRBJ2-2, with 9 bases lining up with TRBD1. The V gene's germline CDR1 is SGHTA and CDR2 FQGNSA. This CDR3 comprises 16 residues. J gave up 4 bases and V 3 bases, and 6 bases lay outside the gene matches. The CDR3 bases are TGTGCCAGCAGCTTTGGGACAGGGTTGTTCACCGGGGAGCTGTTTTTT. Translation: CASSFGTGLFTGELFF.

The V gene is TRBV2, the J gene TRBJ2-5; no firm D call. Trimming stripped 7 bases from V and 2 bases from J, with 14 bases between. The CDR3 spans 14 residues. Germline loops: CDR1 SNHLY, CDR2 FYNNEI. CDR3 sequence: CASTITIPQETQYF. The DNA for the CDR3 is TGTGCCAGCACAATTACTATTCCTCAAGAGACCCAGTACTTC. Supplemented by reference TRBV2 and TRBJ2-5, the full variable domain reads EPEVTQTPSHQVTQMGQEVILRCVPISNHLYFYWYRQILGQKVEFLVSFYNNEISEKSEIFDDQFSVERPDGSNFTLKIRSTKLEDSAMYFCASTITIPQETQYFGPGTRLLVL.

The chain couples TRBV11-3 to TRBJ2-3, with D hard to call. This CDR3 has 15 residues. Germline CDR1 reads SGHNT; CDR2 reads YENEEA. Trimming pared 1 base from V and 14 bases from J, leaving 22 bases between. CDR3 in DNA: TGTGCCAGCAGCTTAGGTTCTGGGTACAGTTATAGGATGTATTTT. It specifies CASSLGSGYSYRMYF.

V usage is TRBV5-4 and J usage is TRBJ1-1; 7 nucleotides align to TRBD1. Unmatched junction bases numbered 10, after V lost 4 bases and J lost 1 base. Germline assignment: CDR1 SGHNT and CDR2 YYREEE (reference sequence). This CDR3 has 16 residues. The chain's CDR3 is CASSLPRQGPNTEAFF. The DNA of the CDR3 is TGTGCCAGCAGCCTCCCTCGACAGGGCCCGAACACTGAAGCTTTCTTT.

Only a few counts were recorded for this clone. The V and J genes are TRBV7-2 and TRBJ2-7; TRBD2 matches at 12 bases. Germline CDR1 SGHTA, CDR2 FQGNSA. This CDR3 has 16 amino acids. The ends lost 1 base at V and 3 bases at J; junction bases unmatched: 4. CDR3 bases: TGTGCCAGCAGCTTAGGGGCGACTAGCGGGGGCTACGAGCAGTACTTC. It specifies CASSLGATSGGYEQYF.

In its sample, this clone was seen once. The chain has TRBV11-2 and TRBJ2-5; 9 bases fit TRBD2. Losses at the gene ends were 1 base for V and 5 bases for J; bases not matched to a gene: 17. The CDR3 spans 19 residues. CDR1 and CDR2 from the germline V gene are SGHAT and FQNNGV. CDR3 DNA: TGTGCCAGCAGCTTAGTGGGGACGATAGTAGCGGGGGTTTTGGAGACCCAGTACTTC. Protein: CASSLVGTIVAGVLETQYF.